Following are 29 T cell receptor beta chains from one sample sequenced in a study of Ad26.COV2.S vaccination and SARS-CoV-2 variants. The treatment is: around 19 received Ad26.COV2.S at low or high dose, single or two shots; roughly 5 received placebo; per-sample allocation not given. After the first vaccine or placebo injection, samples were drawn on day 63. Produced via immunoSEQ multiplex PCR; TCRdb's table is partial and in-frame only. The sample holds about 680,000 clones, 89% seen once. The sequences come from peripheral blood, collected in a trial of Ad26.COV2.S vaccine versus placebo. These receptors all come from a person between 18 and 65 years old who received the Ad26.COV2.S COVID-19 vaccine or a placebo.

The chain couples TRBV7-9 to TRBJ2-7, with D perhaps matching TRBD1 (6 bases). Germline values: CDR1 SEHNR, CDR2 FQNEAQ (reference sequence). CDR3 length: 14 residues. V shed 1 base and J shed 4 bases, with 11 bases lying between them. The CDR3 reads CASSLDTGRYEQYF. The CDR3 DNA follows: TGTGCCAGCAGCTTAGATACAGGGCGATACGAGCAGTACTTC.

This chain connects TRBV19 to TRBJ2-1, with 8 positions matching TRBD2. V lost 2 bases, J lost 4 bases, and 4 bases stayed unmatched. The CDR3 covers 15 residues. Germline-derived CDR1 and CDR2 are LNHDA and SQIVND (reference sequence). CDR3 DNA sequence: TGTGCCAGTAGTATACAGGGCGGGGGGTACAATGAGCAGTTCTTC. Its protein product is CASSIQGGGYNEQFF.

V is TRBV27 and J is TRBJ2-7; no definite D call. Trimming left V 5 bases short and J 3 bases short, with 11 bases between. Germline loops: CDR1 MNHEY, CDR2 SMNVEV (reference sequence). This CDR3 region has 13 residues. The CDR3 DNA follows: TGTGCCAGCAGTACCAGCCCACTCTACGAGCAGTACTTC. It yields the protein CASSTSPLYEQYF.

Ten or more counts support this clone. The V and J genes are TRBV6-5 and TRBJ1-2, with D possibly TRBD1 on 5 matching bases. Trimming removed 6 bases at V and 5 bases at J, with 13 bases between. This CDR3 region has 13 residues. CDR1 and CDR2 from the germline V gene are MNHEY and SVGAGI. CDR3 coding DNA: TGTGCCAGCAGATCCGGGACGGCATATGGCTACACCTTC. Its protein product is CASRSGTAYGYTF.

This clone was observed a single time. The chain has TRBV27 and TRBJ2-7, with 7 bases that match TRBD2. Germline lookup yields CDR1 MNHEY and CDR2 SMNVEV (reference sequence). The CDR3 has 14 amino acids. Trimming took 6 bases from V and 4 from J; bases not matched to a gene: 9. CDR3 amino acids: CASRDGGGGYEQYF. The CDR3 region has the DNA TGTGCCAGCAGGGATGGCGGGGGTGGGTACGAGCAGTACTTC.

The chain is built from TRBV12-3 or TRBV12-4 and TRBJ2-3; no firm D call. This CDR3 region has 11 residues. The germline V and J ends were trimmed by 6 bases and 5 bases, with 6 bases remaining between them. CDR3 sequence reads: CASSELDTQYF. CDR3 DNA sequence: TGTGCCAGCAGCGAGCTAGATACGCAGTATTTT.

The DNA for the CDR3 is TGCGCCAGCAGTGGCGAACGGGGCCACCGGGAAGAGACCCAGTACTTC. Protein sequence: CASSGERGHREETQYF. The chain couples TRBV10-1 to TRBJ2-5; the D call may be TRBD1 or TRBD2 (5 bases each). The V and J ends lost 4 bases and 3 bases respectively, with 18 bases between them. Germline V gene sequence: CDR1 WNHNN, CDR2 SYGVQD (reference sequence). The CDR3 extends over 16 amino acids.

This chain joins TRBV3-1 (or the pseudogene TRBV3-2) and TRBJ2-7; 9 nucleotides line up with TRBD1. The CDR3 spans 19 residues. V dropped 0 bases and J dropped 6; count of bases not matched to a gene: 18. Germline-derived CDR1 and CDR2 are LGHDT and YNNKEL (reference sequence). The CDR3 region is CASSQEGTGNPHRWVEQYF. DNA of the CDR3: TGTGCCAGCAGCCAAGAGGGGACAGGGAATCCACACCGTTGGGTCGAGCAGTACTTC.

This chain joins TRBV27 and TRBJ1-1; 11 bases are shared with TRBD1. From germline, CDR1 is MNHEY and CDR2 SMNVEV (reference sequence). V lost 5 bases and J lost 11; bases outside the gene matches: 7. The CDR3 is 13 amino acids. The CDR3 DNA follows: TGTGCCAGCAGTCCCGGGACAGGGGGGAGGGCTTTCTTT. Its translation: CASSPGTGGRAFF.

V and J are TRBV7-2 and TRBJ2-3; tentatively, D is TRBD1 (5 bases). There are 15 residues in the CDR3. Trimming pared 4 bases from V and 4 bases from J, leaving 15 bases between. In germline, CDR1 is SGHTA, CDR2 FQGNSA. The CDR3 here is CASSSGLGAPDTQYF. The CDR3 bases are TGTGCCAGCAGCTCCGGATTAGGGGCCCCAGATACGCAGTATTTT. The full variable domain, in which reference TRBV7-2 and TRBJ2-3 provide the parts outside the CDR3, is GAGVSQSPSNKVTEKGKDVELRCDPISGHTALYWYRQSLGQGLEFLIYFQGNSAPDKSGLPSDRFSAERTGGSVSTLTIQRTQQEDSAVYLCASSSGLGAPDTQYFGPGTRLTVL.

The V call is TRBV19, the J call TRBJ2-1, with TRBD2 matching 11 bases. The germline V gene has CDR1 LNHDA and CDR2 SQIVND (reference sequence). The CDR3 runs to 16 residues. With 4 bases clipped from V and 7 bases from J, the junction kept 9 bases outside the gene matches. The CDR3 DNA sequence: TGTGCCAGTAGTACATTAGCGGGAGGGCCTTGGAATGAGCAGTTCTTC. It encodes CASSTLAGGPWNEQFF.

CDR3 sequence (DNA): TGTGCCAGCAACAGACAGGGGTGGCAGCCCCAGCATTTT. It yields the protein CASNRQGWQPQHF. The rearrangement joins TRBV5-8 to TRBJ1-5; 8 nucleotides match TRBD1. Losses at the gene ends were 6 bases for V and 7 bases for J; bases not matched to a gene: 6. The CDR3 is 13 residues long. In germline, CDR1 is SGHTS, CDR2 YDEGEE.

The chain has TRBV5-5 and TRBJ1-5, with 8 bases that match TRBD1. The germline V gene has CDR1 SGHKS and CDR2 YYEKEE (reference sequence). The CDR3 loop spans 16 amino acids. V shed 2 bases, J shed 0 bases, and the junction held 4 bases outside the gene matches. The CDR3 region has the DNA TGTGCCAGCAGCTTCACAGGGGGGGATAGCAATCAGCCCCAGCATTTT. As protein: CASSFTGGDSNQPQHF.

The chain combines TRBV5-6 with TRBJ1-1, with D possibly matching TRBD1 (5 bases). V dropped 3 bases and J dropped 6 bases, with 12 bases sitting between them. Per germline, CDR1 SGHDT and CDR2 YYEEEE. The CDR3 runs 13 residues. This CDR3 is CASSSGVGSEAFF. CDR3 in DNA: TGTGCCAGCAGCTCGGGGGTTGGTTCTGAAGCTTTCTTT.

The chain combines TRBV29-1 with TRBJ1-2; D gene ambiguous. Per germline, CDR1 SQVTM and CDR2 ANQGSEA. This CDR3 is built from 11 residues. V was pared by 6 bases and J by 7 bases, with 12 bases between. CDR3 in DNA: TGCAGCGTCGTAACTGGTGGTGGCTACACCTTC. It specifies CSVVTGGGYTF.

This chain links TRBV28 with TRBJ2-3, with D unresolved. V shed 4 bases and J shed 5 bases, with 4 bases lying between them. This CDR3 is 11 amino acids long. Germline CDR1 and CDR2: MDHEN and SYDVKM. CDR3 amino acids: CASSSEDTQYF. CDR3 DNA: TGTGCCAGCAGTTCCGAAGATACGCAGTATTTT.

The genes are TRBV10-3 and TRBJ2-1; D remains ambiguous. Trimming removed 3 bases from V and 6 bases from J, with 6 bases in between. The germline V gene encodes CDR1 ENHRY and CDR2 SYGVKD. The CDR3 loop spans 12 amino acids. The CDR3 DNA is TGTGCCATCAGTGAAGGCTTCAATGAGCAGTTCTTC. Translated: CAISEGFNEQFF.

The chain links TRBV19 to TRBJ2-2, with D maybe TRBD2 (6 bases). CDR3 size: 14 residues. Trimming cost V 6 bases and J 3 bases, with 11 bases left between them. Germline CDR1 reads LNHDA; CDR2 reads SQIVND (reference sequence). The CDR3 nucleotides read TGTGCCAGTAGGCGGGGAATGGACACCGGGGAGCTGTTTTTT. Protein sequence: CASRRGMDTGELFF.

This chain uses TRBV6-6 with TRBJ1-2; 10 bases are shared with TRBD1. The CDR3 totals 16 residues. The germline V gene has CDR1 MNHNY and CDR2 SVGAGI (reference sequence). The ends lost 5 bases at V and 0 bases at J; junction bases unmatched: 6. CDR3 residues: CASSPGQGLANYGYTF. CDR3 sequence (DNA): TGTGCCAGCAGTCCGGGACAGGGGTTAGCTAACTATGGCTACACCTTC.

The rearrangement uses TRBV5-4 and TRBJ2-7; 7 bases are a match to TRBD2. V lost 4 bases and J lost 2; bases outside the gene matches: 6. The germline CDR1 and CDR2 sequences are SGHNT and YYREEE (reference sequence). CDR3 length equals 14 residues. CDR3 nucleotide sequence: TGTGCCAGCAGCGGGACGGGGGGTACCTACGAGCAGTACTTC. It encodes CASSGTGGTYEQYF.

This chain uses TRBV12-3 or TRBV12-4 with TRBJ1-1; D unresolved. Trimming pared 6 bases from V and 7 bases from J, leaving 12 bases between. The CDR3 loop spans 12 amino acids. The CDR3 DNA sequence: TGTGCCAGCAGCGGCGGGAGCTTTGAAGCTTTCTTT. It yields the protein CASSGGSFEAFF.

This clone was picked up a small number of times. The chain joins TRBV6-2 or TRBV6-3 to TRBJ1-1; D is possibly TRBD1 (5 bases). V lost 6 bases, J lost 4 bases, and 12 bases lay in between. The germline V gene has CDR1 MNHEY and CDR2 SVGEGT. This CDR3 is built from 13 residues. For the CDR3, the DNA is TGTGCCAGCAGGCCTGGCGGGGCCACTGAAGCTTTCTTT. Residues: CASRPGGATEAFF.

V and J are TRBV5-1 and TRBJ2-3; 11 bases line up with TRBD2. The CDR3 is 17 residues long. V shed 0 bases and J 3 bases; nucleotides not matched to a gene: 6. The germline V gene has CDR1 SGHRS and CDR2 YFSETQ. The CDR3 DNA sequence: TGCGCCAGCAGCTTGGCATCGACTAGCGGGAAAACAGATACGCAGTATTTT. This encodes CASSLASTSGKTDTQYF.

The genes are TRBV15 and TRBJ2-5; tentative D call: TRBD2 (6 bases). Germline-derived CDR1 and CDR2 are LNHNV and YYDKDF (reference sequence). The CDR3 loop spans 18 amino acids. Trimming left V 1 base short and J 5 bases short, with 23 bases between. Written as DNA, the CDR3 is TGTGCCACCAGCAGAGCCTCCCTCCAGGGCCTCCGGGAGGAGACCCAGTACTTC. Its translation is CATSRASLQGLREETQYF.

The chain employs TRBV5-1 and TRBJ2-7, with TRBD2 matching over 13 bases. CDR3 length equals 17 residues. Trimming took 1 base from V and 1 from J; bases not matched to a gene: 5. The V gene's germline CDR1 is SGHRS and CDR2 YFSETQ. The CDR3 is CASSLPLAGGPSYEQYF. The CDR3 DNA reads as TGCGCCAGCAGCTTGCCACTAGCGGGAGGGCCGTCCTACGAGCAGTACTTC.

The chain is built from TRBV29-1 and TRBJ2-1; 10 positions match TRBD2. Germline CDR1 and CDR2: SQVTM and ANQGSEA. The CDR3 length is 17 residues. With 3 bases clipped from V and 8 bases from J, the junction kept 16 bases outside the gene matches. The DNA of the CDR3 is TGCAGCGTTGAGGGCCAATATTCTAGCGGGAGTTCGGATGAGCAGTTCTTC. This encodes CSVEGQYSSGSSDEQFF.

This chain links TRBV4-3 with TRBJ1-4, with D possibly matching TRBD1 (6 bases). The CDR3 runs 16 residues. Per the germline V gene, CDR1 is LGHNA and CDR2 is YSLEER. V gave up 4 bases and J gave up 4 bases, with 16 bases separating them. The CDR3 loop reads CASSPIHRDINEKLFF. The CDR3 bases are TGCGCCAGCAGCCCAATCCACAGGGATATTAATGAAAAACTGTTTTTT.

The chain joins TRBV3-1 (or the pseudogene TRBV3-2) to TRBJ1-5; the D gene is possibly TRBD1 (5 bases). CDR1 is LGHDT and CDR2 is YNNKEL in the germline V gene (reference sequence). The CDR3 sequence is 13 residues long. V gave up 3 bases and J gave up 9 bases, with 12 bases separating them. The CDR3 loop reads CASSHRVKAPQHF. DNA of the CDR3: TGTGCCAGCAGCCACAGGGTTAAAGCGCCCCAGCATTTT.

V usage is TRBV25-1 and J usage is TRBJ2-5; either TRBD1 or TRBD2 may fit D (7 bases each). The CDR3 runs 16 residues. Germline V lookup: CDR1 MGHDK, CDR2 SYGVNS. V shed 7 bases and J shed 4 bases, with 22 bases lying between them. CDR3 sequence: CASTHRRGRGGETQYF. Written as DNA, the CDR3 is TGTGCCAGCACCCACCGCCGGGGCAGGGGGGGAGAGACCCAGTACTTC.